The 4 T cell receptor beta chains below come from one sample, sequenced in a study of T cell repertoires in cytomegalovirus infection. Which antigens these TCRs recognize remains unknown. From the reads, TCRdb called clonotypes with MiXCR, one entry per CDR3 protein. The sample carries 380,000 or so distinct CDR3 sequences, roughly 34% recorded once. Sequences were derived from cultured PBMCs, sampled from culture after CMV antigen stimulation. The receptors were gathered from a human donor in good health (CMV status not recorded). Some clones in this sample may be carry-over from other donors' samples.

The chain combines TRBV28 with TRBJ2-3; D is uncertain. Trimming removed 2 bases at V and 5 bases at J, with 5 bases between. Germline values: CDR1 MDHEN, CDR2 SYDVKM. This CDR3 has 12 amino acids. In DNA form, the CDR3 reads TGTGCCAGCAGTTTAACCAAAGATACGCAGTATTTT. This codes for CASSLTKDTQYF.

The V and J genes are TRBV11-3 and TRBJ2-5; 9 nucleotides align to TRBD1. V shed 5 bases, J shed 2 bases, and the junction held 6 bases outside the gene matches. Germline values: CDR1 SGHNT, CDR2 YENEEA. CDR3 length: 15 amino acids. CDR3 in DNA: TGTGCCAGCAGCACTCGGGACAGGGAACAAGAGACCCAGTACTTC. This codes for CASSTRDREQETQYF.

The V gene is TRBV9, the J gene TRBJ2-1, with 7 bases that match TRBD1. The CDR3 is 16 amino acids. Germline CDR1 is SGDLS and CDR2 is YYNGEE. The V segment lost 0 bases and the J segment 6 bases; nucleotides outside the gene matches: 9. This chain's CDR3 is CASSVDGTDTLNEQFF. The DNA of the CDR3 is TGTGCCAGCAGCGTAGATGGGACAGACACCCTCAATGAGCAGTTCTTC.

This clonotype was seen only a few times. The chain couples TRBV20-1 to TRBJ1-5; 7 positions agree with TRBD1. V shed 3 bases, J shed 2 bases, and the junction held 7 bases outside the gene matches. CDR1 and CDR2 (germline): DFQATT, SNEGSKA (reference sequence). This CDR3 has 15 amino acids. CDR3 in amino acids: CSASMTGQGNQPQHF. The CDR3 DNA sequence: TGCAGTGCTAGCATGACAGGGCAGGGCAATCAGCCCCAGCATTTT.